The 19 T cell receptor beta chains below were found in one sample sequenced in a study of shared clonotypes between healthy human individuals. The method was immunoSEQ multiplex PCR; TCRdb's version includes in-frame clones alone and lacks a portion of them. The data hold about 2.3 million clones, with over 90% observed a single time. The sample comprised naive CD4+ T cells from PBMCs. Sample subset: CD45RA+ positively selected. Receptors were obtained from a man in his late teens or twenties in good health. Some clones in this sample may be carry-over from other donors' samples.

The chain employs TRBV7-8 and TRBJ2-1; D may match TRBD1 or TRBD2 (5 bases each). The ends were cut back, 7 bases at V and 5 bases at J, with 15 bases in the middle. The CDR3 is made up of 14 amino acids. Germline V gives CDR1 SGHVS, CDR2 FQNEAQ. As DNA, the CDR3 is TGTGCCAGCAACGACGAGGGGAGCCACAATGAGCAGTTCTTC. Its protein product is CASNDEGSHNEQFF.

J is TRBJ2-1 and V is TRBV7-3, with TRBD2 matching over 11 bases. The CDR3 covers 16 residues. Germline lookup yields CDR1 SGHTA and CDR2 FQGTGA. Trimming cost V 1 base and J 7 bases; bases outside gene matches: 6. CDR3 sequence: CASSLSSASGGNEQFF. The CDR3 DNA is TGTGCCAGCAGCTTAAGCTCGGCTAGCGGGGGGAATGAGCAGTTCTTC.

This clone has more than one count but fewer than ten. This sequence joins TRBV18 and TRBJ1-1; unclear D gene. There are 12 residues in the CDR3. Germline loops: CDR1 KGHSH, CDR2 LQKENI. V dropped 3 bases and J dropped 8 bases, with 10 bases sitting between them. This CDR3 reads CASSPTGQEAFF. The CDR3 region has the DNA TGTGCCAGCTCACCTACTGGGCAGGAAGCTTTCTTT.

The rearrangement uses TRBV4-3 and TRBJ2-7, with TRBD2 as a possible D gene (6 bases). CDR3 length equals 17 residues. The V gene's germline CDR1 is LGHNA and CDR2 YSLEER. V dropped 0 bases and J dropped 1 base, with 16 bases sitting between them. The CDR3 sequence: CASSQDTVLAGSYEQYF. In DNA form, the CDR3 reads TGCGCCAGCAGCCAAGATACTGTTTTGGCGGGATCCTACGAGCAGTACTTC.

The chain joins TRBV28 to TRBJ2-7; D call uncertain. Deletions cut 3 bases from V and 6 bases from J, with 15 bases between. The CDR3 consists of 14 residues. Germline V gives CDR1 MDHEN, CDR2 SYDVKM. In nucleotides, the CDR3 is TGTGCCAGCAGTTTTCGGGTCTCGGGCCTCGAGCAGTACTTC. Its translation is CASSFRVSGLEQYF.

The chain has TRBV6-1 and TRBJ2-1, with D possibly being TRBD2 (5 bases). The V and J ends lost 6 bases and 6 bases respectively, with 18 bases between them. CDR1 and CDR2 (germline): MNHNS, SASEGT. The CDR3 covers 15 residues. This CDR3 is CASRSVGLRSNEQFF. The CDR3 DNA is TGTGCCAGCAGATCTGTTGGACTCCGCTCCAATGAGCAGTTCTTC.

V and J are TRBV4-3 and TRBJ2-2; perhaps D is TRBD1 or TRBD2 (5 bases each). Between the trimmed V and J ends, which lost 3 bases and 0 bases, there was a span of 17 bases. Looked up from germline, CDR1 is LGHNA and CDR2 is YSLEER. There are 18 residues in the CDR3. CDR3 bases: TGCGCCAGCAGCCATCGTGTAGGGCAGGGAGCGAACACCGGGGAGCTGTTTTTT. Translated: CASSHRVGQGANTGELFF.

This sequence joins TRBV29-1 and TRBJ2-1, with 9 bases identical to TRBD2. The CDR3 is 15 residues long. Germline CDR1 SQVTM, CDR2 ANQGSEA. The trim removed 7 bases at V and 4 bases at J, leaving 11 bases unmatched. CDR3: CSGLAGPHVYNEQFF. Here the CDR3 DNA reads TGCAGCGGGCTAGCGGGACCCCATGTATACAATGAGCAGTTCTTC.

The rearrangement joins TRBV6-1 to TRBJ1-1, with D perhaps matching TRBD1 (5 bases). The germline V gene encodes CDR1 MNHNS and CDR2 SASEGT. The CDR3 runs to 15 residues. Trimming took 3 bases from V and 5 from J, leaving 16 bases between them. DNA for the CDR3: TGTGCCAGCAGTGATGATTGGGGGAAGGGGACTGAAGCTTTCTTT. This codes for CASSDDWGKGTEAFF.

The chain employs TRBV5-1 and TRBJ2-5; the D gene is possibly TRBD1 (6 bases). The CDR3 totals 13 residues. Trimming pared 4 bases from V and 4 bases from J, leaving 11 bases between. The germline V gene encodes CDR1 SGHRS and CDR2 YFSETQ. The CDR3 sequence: CASSIQGSETQYF. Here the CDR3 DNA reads TGCGCCAGCAGCATACAGGGTTCAGAGACCCAGTACTTC.

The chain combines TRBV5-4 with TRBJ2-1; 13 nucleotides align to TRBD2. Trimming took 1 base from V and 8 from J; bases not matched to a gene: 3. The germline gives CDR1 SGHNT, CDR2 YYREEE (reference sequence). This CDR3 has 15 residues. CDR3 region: CASSLTSGRAYEQFF. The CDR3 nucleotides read TGTGCCAGCAGCTTGACTAGCGGGAGGGCCTATGAGCAGTTCTTC. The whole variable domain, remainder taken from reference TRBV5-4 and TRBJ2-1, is ETGVTQSPTHLIKTRGQQVTLRCSSQSGHNTVSWYQQALGQGPQFIFQYYREEENGRGNFPPRFSGLQFPNYSSELNVNALELDDSALYLCASSLTSGRAYEQFFGPGTRLTVL.

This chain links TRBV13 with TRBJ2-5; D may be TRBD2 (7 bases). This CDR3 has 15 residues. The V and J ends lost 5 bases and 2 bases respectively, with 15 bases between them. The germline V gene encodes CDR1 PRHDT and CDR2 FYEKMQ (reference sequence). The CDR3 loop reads CASSLNGGRQETQYF. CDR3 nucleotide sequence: TGTGCCAGCAGCCTAAACGGGGGGCGTCAAGAGACCCAGTACTTC. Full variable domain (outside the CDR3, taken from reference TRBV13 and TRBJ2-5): AAGVIQSPRHLIKEKRETATLKCYPIPRHDTVYWYQQGPGQDPQFLISFYEKMQSDKGSIPDRFSAQQFSDYHSELNMSSLELGDSALYFCASSLNGGRQETQYFGPGTRLLVL.

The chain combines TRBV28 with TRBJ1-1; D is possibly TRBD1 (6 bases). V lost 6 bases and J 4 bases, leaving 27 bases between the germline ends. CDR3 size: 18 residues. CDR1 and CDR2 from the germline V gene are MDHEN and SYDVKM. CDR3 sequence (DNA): TGTGCCAGCAGCTCCCCGGGACAACCTATCAAAAGAGGCACTGAAGCTTTCTTT. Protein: CASSSPGQPIKRGTEAFF. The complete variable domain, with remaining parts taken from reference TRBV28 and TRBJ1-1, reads DVKVTQSSRYLVKRTGEKVFLECVQDMDHENMFWYRQDPGLGLRLIYFSYDVKMKEKGDIPEGYSVSREKKERFSLILESASTNQTSMYLCASSSPGQPIKRGTEAFFGQGTRLTVV.

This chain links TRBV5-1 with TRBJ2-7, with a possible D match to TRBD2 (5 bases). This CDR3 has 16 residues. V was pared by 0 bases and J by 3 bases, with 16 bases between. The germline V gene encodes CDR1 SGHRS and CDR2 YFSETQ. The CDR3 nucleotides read TGCGCCAGCAGCTTGGGCATTTCGGCCGGAGGCTACGAGCAGTACTTC. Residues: CASSLGISAGGYEQYF.

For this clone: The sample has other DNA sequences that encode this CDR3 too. The CDR3 region is CASYANTEAFF. The CDR3 region has the DNA TGTGCCAGCTATGCGAACACTGAAGCTTTCTTT. This sequence joins TRBV28 and TRBJ1-1; D unresolved. The ends were cut back, 8 bases at V and 1 base at J, with 5 bases in the middle. From germline, CDR1 is MDHEN and CDR2 SYDVKM. This CDR3 is 11 amino acids long.

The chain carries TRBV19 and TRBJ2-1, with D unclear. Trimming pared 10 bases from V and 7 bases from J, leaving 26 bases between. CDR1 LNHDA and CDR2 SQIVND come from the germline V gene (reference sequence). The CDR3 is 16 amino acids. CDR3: CATQSLPPLKKNEQFF. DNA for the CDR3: TGTGCCACCCAATCCCTCCCTCCCCTGAAGAAGAATGAGCAGTTCTTC.

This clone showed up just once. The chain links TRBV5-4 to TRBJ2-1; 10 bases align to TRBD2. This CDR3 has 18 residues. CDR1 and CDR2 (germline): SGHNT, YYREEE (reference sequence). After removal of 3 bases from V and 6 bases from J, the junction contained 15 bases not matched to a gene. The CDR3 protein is CASSWCRGPSGSCNEQFF. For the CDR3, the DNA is TGTGCCAGCAGCTGGTGCAGGGGTCCTAGCGGGAGTTGCAATGAGCAGTTCTTC.

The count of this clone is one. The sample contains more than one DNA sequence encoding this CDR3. The CDR3 sequence is CASSLEAGGRETQYF. The CDR3 DNA is TGCGCCAGCAGCTTGGAAGCGGGAGGGAGGGAGACCCAGTACTTC. The chain couples TRBV5-1 to TRBJ2-5; TRBD2 matches 10 bases. In germline, CDR1 is SGHRS, CDR2 YFSETQ. Unmatched junction bases numbered 4, after V lost 0 bases and J lost 5 bases. This CDR3 has 15 amino acids.

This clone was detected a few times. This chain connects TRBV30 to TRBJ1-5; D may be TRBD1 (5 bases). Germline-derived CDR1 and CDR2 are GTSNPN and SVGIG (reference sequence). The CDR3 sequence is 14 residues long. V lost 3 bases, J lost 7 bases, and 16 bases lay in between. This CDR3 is CAWRPQGPRQPQHF. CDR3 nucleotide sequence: TGTGCCTGGAGGCCCCAGGGCCCCAGGCAGCCCCAGCATTTT.